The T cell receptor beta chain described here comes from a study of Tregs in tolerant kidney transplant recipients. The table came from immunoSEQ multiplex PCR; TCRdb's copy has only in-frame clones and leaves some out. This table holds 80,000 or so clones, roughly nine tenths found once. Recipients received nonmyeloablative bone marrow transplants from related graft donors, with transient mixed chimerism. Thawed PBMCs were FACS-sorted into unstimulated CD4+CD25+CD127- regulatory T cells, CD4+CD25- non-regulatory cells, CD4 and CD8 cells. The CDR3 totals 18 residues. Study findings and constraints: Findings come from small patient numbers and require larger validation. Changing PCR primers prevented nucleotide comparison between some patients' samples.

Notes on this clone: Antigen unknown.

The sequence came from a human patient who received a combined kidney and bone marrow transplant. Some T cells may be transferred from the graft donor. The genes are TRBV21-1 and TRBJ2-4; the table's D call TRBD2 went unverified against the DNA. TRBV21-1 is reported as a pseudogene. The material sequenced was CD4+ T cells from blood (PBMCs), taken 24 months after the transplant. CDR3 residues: CASSKTSGATAAKNIQYF. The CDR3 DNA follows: TGTGCCAGCAGCAAGACTAGCGGGGCGACGGCGGCCAAAAACATTCAGTACTTC.